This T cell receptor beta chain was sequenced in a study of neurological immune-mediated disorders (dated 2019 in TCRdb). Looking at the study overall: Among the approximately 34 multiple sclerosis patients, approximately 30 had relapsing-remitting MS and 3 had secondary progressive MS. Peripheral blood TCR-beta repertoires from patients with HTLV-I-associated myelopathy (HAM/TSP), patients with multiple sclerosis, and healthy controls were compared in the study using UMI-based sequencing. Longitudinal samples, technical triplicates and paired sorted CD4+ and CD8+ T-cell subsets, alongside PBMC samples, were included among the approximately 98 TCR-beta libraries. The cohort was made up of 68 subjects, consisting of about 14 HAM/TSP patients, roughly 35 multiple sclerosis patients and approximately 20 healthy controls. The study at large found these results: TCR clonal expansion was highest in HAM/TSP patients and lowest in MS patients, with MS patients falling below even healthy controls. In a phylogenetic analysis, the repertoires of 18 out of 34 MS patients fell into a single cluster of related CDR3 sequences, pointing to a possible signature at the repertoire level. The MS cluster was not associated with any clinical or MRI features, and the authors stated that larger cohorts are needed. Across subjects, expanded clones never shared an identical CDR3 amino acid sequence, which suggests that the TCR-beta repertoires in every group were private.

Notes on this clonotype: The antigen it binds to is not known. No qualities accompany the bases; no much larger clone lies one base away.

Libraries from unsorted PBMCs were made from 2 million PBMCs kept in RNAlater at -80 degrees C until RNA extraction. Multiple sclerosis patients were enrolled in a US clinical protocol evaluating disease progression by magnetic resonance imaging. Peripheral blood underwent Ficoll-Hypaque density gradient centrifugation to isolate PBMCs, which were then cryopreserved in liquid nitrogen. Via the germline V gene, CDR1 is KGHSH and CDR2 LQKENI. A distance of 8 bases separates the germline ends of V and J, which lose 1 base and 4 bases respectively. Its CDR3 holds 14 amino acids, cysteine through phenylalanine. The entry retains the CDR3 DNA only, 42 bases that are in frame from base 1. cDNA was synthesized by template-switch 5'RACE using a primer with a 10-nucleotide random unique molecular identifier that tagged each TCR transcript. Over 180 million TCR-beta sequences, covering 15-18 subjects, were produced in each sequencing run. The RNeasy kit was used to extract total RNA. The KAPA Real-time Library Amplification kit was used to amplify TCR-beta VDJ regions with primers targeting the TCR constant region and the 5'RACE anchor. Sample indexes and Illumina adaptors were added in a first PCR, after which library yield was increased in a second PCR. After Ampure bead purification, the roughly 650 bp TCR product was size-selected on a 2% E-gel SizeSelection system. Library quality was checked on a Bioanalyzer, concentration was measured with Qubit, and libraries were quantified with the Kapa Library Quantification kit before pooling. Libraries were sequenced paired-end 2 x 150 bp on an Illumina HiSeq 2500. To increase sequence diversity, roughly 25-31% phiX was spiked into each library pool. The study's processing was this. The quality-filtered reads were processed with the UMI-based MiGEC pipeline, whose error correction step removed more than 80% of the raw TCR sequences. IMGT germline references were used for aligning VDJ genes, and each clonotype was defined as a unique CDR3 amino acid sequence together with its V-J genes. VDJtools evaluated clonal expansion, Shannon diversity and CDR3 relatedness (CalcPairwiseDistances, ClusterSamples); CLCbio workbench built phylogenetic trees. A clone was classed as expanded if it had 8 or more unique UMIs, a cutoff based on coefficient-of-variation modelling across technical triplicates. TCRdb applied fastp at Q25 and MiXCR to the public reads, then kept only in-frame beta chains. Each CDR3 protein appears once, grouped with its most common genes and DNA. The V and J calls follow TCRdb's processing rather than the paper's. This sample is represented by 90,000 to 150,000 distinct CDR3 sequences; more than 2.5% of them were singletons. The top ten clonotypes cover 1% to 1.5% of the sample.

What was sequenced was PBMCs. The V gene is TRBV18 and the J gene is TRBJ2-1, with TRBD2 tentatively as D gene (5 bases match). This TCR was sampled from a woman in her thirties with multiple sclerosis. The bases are TGTGCCAGCTCACCACTAGCGCCGTACAATGAGCAGTTCTTC. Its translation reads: CASSPLAPYNEQFF.